These T cell receptor beta chains were read from a single sample in a study of blood T cell repertoires in COVID-19. Clones were read by immunoSEQ multiplex PCR, and TCRdb kept only the in-frame ones, dropping some. The table has about 190,000 clones, more than 60% seen once. Sequencing used peripheral blood. These receptors all come from a man aged 45-65 years who had recovered from COVID-19. Each CDR3 is given with its conserved first and last residue. Fields, in order: clone size, V gene, J gene, CDR3 length, D gene, CDR3 protein, CDR3 DNA. D genes are given only for firm matches. The listing skips clone size in some rows; elsewhere it reads once, few, many or a size class.

>.|TRBV3-1/TRBV3-2|TRBJ2-7|16|TRBD2
CASSSGLAGGLGEQYF
TGTGCCAGCAGCTCGGGACTAGCGGGAGGCCTCGGAGAGCAGTACTTC
>.|TRBV19|TRBJ2-5|19|TRBD2
CASSISSGGLAGVKETQYF
TGTGCCAGTAGTATATCATCTGGAGGGCTAGCGGGAGTGAAAGAGACCCAGTACTTC
>.|TRBV15|TRBJ2-1|14|TRBD2
CATSRDRFTSGPFF
TGTGCCACCAGCAGAGATAGGTTTACTAGCGGGCCGTTCTTC
>.|TRBV11-2|TRBJ2-5|15|TRBD2
CASRERLAGEETQYF
TGTGCCAGCAGGGAAAGACTAGCGGGAGAAGAGACCCAGTACTTC
>once|TRBV29-1|TRBJ2-2|16|TRBD2
CSATGLAGGGTGELFF
TGCAGCGCCACCGGACTAGCGGGAGGAGGCACCGGGGAGCTGTTTTTT
>.|TRBV7-2|TRBJ2-2|14|TRBD1
CASNRQGATGELFF
TGTGCCAGCAACAGACAGGGGGCCACCGGGGAGCTGTTTTTT
>.|TRBV2|TRBJ2-1|17|.
CASSGSSSRSTYNEQFF
TGTGCCAGCAGTGGTTCTAGCTCGAGAAGTACCTACAATGAGCAGTTCTTC
>.|TRBV7-6|TRBJ2-1|16|.
CASSSVFSSNYNEQFF
TGTGCCAGCAGCTCCGTTTTTAGCAGCAACTACAATGAGCAGTTCTTC
>.|TRBV7-9|TRBJ1-1|14|.
CASSLEGEQTEAFF
TGTGCCAGCAGCTTAGAGGGAGAACAGACTGAAGCTTTCTTT
>.|TRBV2|TRBJ1-2|15|TRBD1
CASSEAQGADYGYTF
TGTGCCAGCAGTGAAGCCCAGGGGGCCGACTATGGCTACACCTTC
>.|TRBV21-1|TRBJ2-2|19|.
CASSRGTSGPAPPIGELFF
TGTGCCAGCAGCAGGGGGACTAGCGGCCCCGCCCCCCCCATCGGGGAGCTGTTTTTT
>.|TRBV4-3|TRBJ2-7|14|.
CASSQDYLSYEQYF
TGCGCCAGCAGCCAAGATTACTTATCCTACGAGCAGTACTTC
>.|TRBV28|TRBJ1-1|13|.
CASSSGQNTEAFF
TGTGCCAGCAGTTCGGGACAGAACACTGAAGCTTTCTTT
>.|TRBV5-4|TRBJ2-1|16|TRBD2
CASSFPGLAGYNEQFF
TGTGCCAGCAGCTTTCCGGGACTAGCGGGATACAATGAGCAGTTCTTC
>once|TRBV11-3|TRBJ2-3|16|.
CASSLGLNGDTDTQYF
TGTGCCAGCAGCTTAGGGCTAAACGGGGACACAGATACGCAGTATTTT
>.|TRBV5-4|TRBJ1-2|15|TRBD1
CASSLLGQALYGYTF
TGTGCCAGCAGCTTGTTGGGACAGGCTCTCTATGGCTACACCTTC
>.|TRBV29-1|TRBJ2-1|16|TRBD2
CSVPRVGGLSYNEQFF
TGCAGCGTCCCTAGGGTGGGAGGGCTGTCCTACAATGAGCAGTTCTTC
>.|TRBV3-1/TRBV3-2|TRBJ1-5|13|.
CASSQDLGQPQHF
TGTGCCAGCAGCCAAGATCTCGGTCAGCCCCAGCATTTT
>.|TRBV6-5|TRBJ2-1|14|.
CASSSLGGVGEQFF
TGTGCCAGCAGCTCTTTAGGGGGAGTGGGTGAGCAGTTCTTC
>few|TRBV2|TRBJ1-1|13|.
CASGLEGNTEAFF
TGTGCCAGCGGGCTAGAGGGGAACACTGAAGCTTTCTTT
>few|TRBV19|TRBJ2-6|18|.
CASSIPGRILSGANVLTF
TGTGCCAGTAGTATTCCGGGGAGAATCCTCTCTGGGGCCAACGTCCTGACTTTC
>.|TRBV2|TRBJ2-6|17|.
CASRLKGLRVGANVLTF
TGTGCCAGCAGATTAAAGGGGTTACGTGTTGGGGCCAACGTCCTGACTTTC
>.|TRBV28|TRBJ2-3|16|TRBD1
CASNLQGQGGPDTQYF
TGTGCCAGCAACCTACAGGGACAGGGCGGTCCAGATACGCAGTATTTT
>.|TRBV30|TRBJ1-2|16|.
CAWSPPTGFFNYGYTF
TGTGCCTGGAGTCCACCGACAGGCTTCTTTAACTATGGCTACACCTTC
>.|TRBV30|TRBJ1-3|13|.
CAWTPAAGNTIYF
TGTGCCTGGACACCGGCGGCTGGAAACACCATATATTTT
>.|TRBV7-3|TRBJ2-7|15|TRBD1
CASSRGVGQSYEQYF
TGTGCCAGCAGCCGCGGTGTGGGACAGTCCTACGAGCAGTACTTC
>.|TRBV7-9|TRBJ2-7|15|TRBD2
CASSYTSGTSYEQYF
TGTGCCAGCAGCTACACTAGCGGGACCTCCTACGAGCAGTACTTC
>.|TRBV29-1|TRBJ2-3|14|TRBD2
CSVGSSGRDDTQYF
TGCAGCGTTGGTTCTAGCGGGAGGGATGATACGCAGTATTTT
>.|TRBV27|TRBJ2-3|13|.
CASSQGIFGTQYF
TGTGCCAGCAGCCAGGGAATCTTTGGTACGCAGTATTTT
>.|TRBV7-8|TRBJ1-4|15|TRBD1
CASSFYTGGTEKLFF
TGTGCCAGCAGCTTCTACACAGGGGGAACTGAAAAACTGTTTTTT
>.|TRBV21-1|TRBJ2-7|19|.
CASSSRVDLGQGIYYEQYF
TGTGCCAGCAGCAGCCGTGTAGACTTGGGACAGGGGATTTACTACGAGCAGTACTTC
>.|TRBV7-2|TRBJ1-2|14|TRBD1
CASSSIGGSYGYTF
TGTGCCAGCAGCTCCATAGGGGGCTCTTATGGCTACACCTTC
>.|TRBV5-1|TRBJ1-4|14|TRBD1
CASSAGTAAGKLFF
TGCGCCAGCAGCGCCGGGACAGCGGCTGGAAAACTGTTTTTT
>.|TRBV9|TRBJ2-7|17|TRBD2
CASSVGLAGASSYEQYF
TGTGCCAGCAGCGTCGGACTAGCGGGGGCGAGCTCCTACGAGCAGTACTTC
>.|TRBV18|TRBJ1-2|14|.
CASSPGGNNYGYTF
TGTGCCAGCTCACCAGGAGGAAATAACTATGGCTACACCTTC
>.|TRBV30|TRBJ1-1|12|.
CARRMDGTEAFF
TGTGCCCGCAGGATGGATGGGACTGAAGCTTTCTTT
>.|TRBV7-2|TRBJ2-1|14|TRBD2
CASSAGTRNNEQFF
TGTGCCAGCAGCGCCGGGACTAGAAACAATGAGCAGTTCTTC
>.|TRBV12-5|TRBJ2-1|17|TRBD2
CASGFRVAGNRTNEQFF
TGTGCTAGTGGTTTTAGGGTAGCGGGCAACCGTACCAATGAGCAGTTCTTC
>.|TRBV7-2|TRBJ2-1|14|.
CATGGLGPYNEQFF
TGTGCCACCGGCGGGCTCGGGCCCTACAATGAGCAGTTCTTC
>once|TRBV7-3|TRBJ1-1|15|.
CASSSTTGRNTEAFF
TGTGCCAGCAGCTCAACAACAGGGAGGAACACTGAAGCTTTCTTT
>.|TRBV9|TRBJ1-1|15|TRBD1
CASSESGTGITEAFF
TGTGCCAGCAGCGAGTCCGGGACAGGGATAACTGAAGCTTTCTTT
>.|TRBV14|TRBJ2-2|14|.
CASSAGERYGELFF
TGTGCCAGCAGCGCAGGGGAGAGGTACGGGGAGCTGTTTTTT
>.|TRBV9|TRBJ2-7|17|.
CASSVGPADINPYEQYF
TGTGCCAGCAGCGTAGGCCCAGCGGATATAAACCCCTACGAGCAGTACTTC
>.|TRBV5-6|TRBJ2-3|13|.
CASSVSTGDTQYF
TGTGCCAGCAGCGTAAGTACAGGAGATACGCAGTATTTT
>.|TRBV29-1|TRBJ2-2|15|TRBD2
CSGSTSGANTGELFF
TGCAGCGGCTCGACTAGCGGGGCTAACACCGGGGAGCTGTTTTTT
>.|TRBV5-1|TRBJ2-7|15|TRBD2
CASSPDSGDSHEQYF
TGCGCCAGCAGCCCCGATAGCGGGGACTCACACGAGCAGTACTTC
>once|TRBV2|TRBJ2-7|15|TRBD2
CASRGGLAGVYEQYF
TGTGCCAGCCGAGGTGGTCTAGCGGGAGTCTACGAGCAGTACTTC
>.|TRBV6-1|TRBJ2-5|16|TRBD2
CASSVPYGRAGKTQYF
TGTGCCAGCAGTGTACCGTACGGGAGGGCCGGAAAGACCCAGTACTTC
>few|TRBV29-1|TRBJ2-3|13|.
CSVAPGGTDTQYF
TGCAGCGTTGCACCGGGGGGCACAGATACGCAGTATTTT
>.|TRBV2|TRBJ1-1|15|TRBD1
CASRWTGLANTEAFF
TGTGCCAGCAGGTGGACAGGGCTTGCGAACACTGAAGCTTTCTTT
>.|TRBV3-1/TRBV3-2|TRBJ1-1|14|TRBD1
CASSLRQTGTEAFF
TGTGCCAGCAGCCTCCGACAGACAGGGACTGAAGCTTTCTTT
>.|TRBV2|TRBJ2-2|14|.
CASSENVLAGELFF
TGTGCCAGCAGTGAGAATGTTTTAGCCGGGGAGCTGTTTTTT
>.|TRBV15|TRBJ2-1|20|TRBD2
CATSRLTLGLAGGPYNEQFF
TGTGCCACCAGCAGACTTACCCTGGGACTAGCGGGAGGACCCTACAATGAGCAGTTCTTC
>few|TRBV6-5|TRBJ2-7|14|.
CASSPGLQPYEQYF
TGTGCCAGCAGTCCCGGACTTCAGCCTTACGAGCAGTACTTC
>.|TRBV7-9|TRBJ2-7|12|.
CASSSEFYEQYF
TGTGCCAGCAGCTCGGAGTTTTACGAGCAGTACTTC
>.|TRBV19|TRBJ1-6|13|.
CASSGQRNSPLHF
TGTGCCAGTAGTGGACAGCGTAATTCACCCCTCCACTTT
>.|TRBV11-3|TRBJ2-3|14|.
CASSWGGRTDTQYF
TGTGCCAGCAGTTGGGGGGGCAGAACAGATACGCAGTATTTT
>.|TRBV7-9|TRBJ2-2|18|.
CASSLPQNRVLDTGELFF
TGTGCCAGCAGCTTACCCCAAAACAGGGTTTTGGACACCGGGGAGCTGTTTTTT
>.|TRBV7-9|TRBJ1-2|17|.
CASSLWLTQATNYGYTF
TGTGCCAGCAGCTTATGGTTAACGCAGGCCACTAACTATGGCTACACCTTC
>.|TRBV5-1|TRBJ2-3|16|TRBD2
CASSLARTSGTDTQYF
TGCGCCAGCAGCTTGGCCCGGACTAGCGGAACAGATACGCAGTATTTT